The next 16 T cell receptor beta chains were all read from a single sample in a study of blood T cell repertoires in COVID-19. The table came from immunoSEQ multiplex PCR; TCRdb's copy has only in-frame clones and leaves some out. Here the sample spans about 300,000 clones, around 84% being singletons. Sample: PBMCs or T cells enriched from blood (not recorded which). These receptors all stem from a woman between 18 and 29 years old who had recovered from COVID-19.

The chain uses TRBV7-9 and TRBJ1-2; possible D gene TRBD1, 6 bases. The CDR3 spans 14 residues. CDR1 SEHNR and CDR2 FQNEAQ come from the germline V gene (reference sequence). Trimming pared 0 bases from V and 4 bases from J, leaving 9 bases between. This CDR3 reads CASSLAGASYGYTF. In nucleotides, the CDR3 is TGTGCCAGCAGCTTAGCGGGGGCCAGCTATGGCTACACCTTC.

The chain joins TRBV19 to TRBJ1-2, with D unresolved. The CDR3 covers 13 residues. The germline CDR1 and CDR2 sequences are LNHDA and SQIVND (reference sequence). The V and J ends lost 5 bases and 0 bases respectively, with 7 bases between them. CDR3 sequence: CASSLAANYGYTF. The CDR3 nucleotides are TGTGCCAGTAGTCTAGCTGCTAACTATGGCTACACCTTC.

The gene calls are TRBV21-1 and TRBJ2-7; the table's D call, TRBD1, was not checked against the DNA. TRBV21-1 is recorded as a pseudogene. The CDR3 extends over 14 amino acids. The chain's CDR3 is CASSPGTGRNEQYF. Here the CDR3 DNA reads TGTGCCAGCAGCCCCGGGACAGGGAGGAACGAGCAGTACTTC.

The chain is built from TRBV19 and TRBJ1-2; maybe TRBD1 (5 bases). Germline assignment: CDR1 LNHDA and CDR2 SQIVND (reference sequence). There are 14 residues in the CDR3. Trimming cost V 3 bases and J 2 bases, with 10 bases left between them. CDR3 in DNA: TGTGCCAGTAGTATGGTAGGGGAAAACTATGGCTACACCTTC. It encodes CASSMVGENYGYTF. The full variable domain, in which reference TRBV19 and TRBJ1-2 provide the parts outside the CDR3, is DGGITQSPKYLFRKEGQNVTLSCEQNLNHDAMYWYRQDPGQGLRLIYYSQIVNDFQKGDIAEGYSVSREKKESFPLTVTSAQKNPTAFYLCASSMVGENYGYTFGSGTRLTVV.

This clone has more than one count but fewer than ten. V usage is TRBV5-6 and J usage is TRBJ2-2, with D maybe TRBD1 (6 bases). Deletions cut 0 bases from V and 3 bases from J, with 9 bases between. The CDR3 covers 15 residues. CDR1 is SGHDT, CDR2 YYEEEE, per germline. The DNA of the CDR3 is TGTGCCAGCAGCTTGGACAGGGAGTACACCGGGGAGCTGTTTTTT. This gives the protein CASSLDREYTGELFF.

This sequence joins TRBV7-8 and TRBJ2-2, with 9 bases aligning to TRBD2. CDR3 size: 14 residues. Germline CDR1 and CDR2: SGHVS and FQNEAQ. Unmatched junction bases numbered 4, after V lost 4 bases and J lost 7 bases. The CDR3 nucleotides are TGTGCCAGCAGCTGGGCTAGCGGGGTCGGGGAGCTGTTTTTT. Its protein is CASSWASGVGELFF.

This rearrangement joins TRBV6-1 to TRBJ1-1; 7 bases align to TRBD1. The CDR3 spans 15 residues. Trimming took 3 bases from V and 2 from J; bases not matched to a gene: 6. Germline CDR1 is MNHNS and CDR2 is SASEGT. CDR3 loop: CASSEPDRANTEAFF. In nucleotides, the CDR3 is TGTGCCAGCAGTGAGCCTGACAGGGCAAACACTGAAGCTTTCTTT.

The DNA of the CDR3 is TGTGCCACAGGAACAGGGGGTAGGGGCTACACCTTC. It encodes CATGTGGRGYTF. V gene TRBV6-5 combines with J gene TRBJ1-2; 8 positions agree with TRBD1. The junction had 9 bases not matched to a gene; V was cut back by 10 bases and J by 8 bases. The CDR3 is made up of 12 amino acids. Per the germline V gene, CDR1 is MNHEY and CDR2 is SVGAGI.

The rearrangement uses TRBV5-1 and TRBJ2-7; D perhaps matches TRBD2 (5 bases). The CDR3 spans 11 residues. Germline loops: CDR1 SGHRS, CDR2 YFSETQ. V gave up 4 bases and J gave up 3 bases, with 5 bases separating them. The CDR3: CASSAGYEQYF. In DNA, the CDR3 is TGCGCCAGCAGCGCGGGCTACGAGCAGTACTTC.

This rearrangement joins TRBV14 to TRBJ2-1; 7 positions agree with TRBD2. This CDR3 is 15 amino acids long. Germline assignment: CDR1 SGHDN and CDR2 FVKESK. Trimming at V came to 0 bases and at J to 8 bases, leaving 7 bases not matched to a gene. The CDR3 nucleotides read TGTGCCAGCAGCCAAGATGTGCGGGGGTCACATGAGCAGTTCTTC. It translates to CASSQDVRGSHEQFF.

This chain uses TRBV7-2 with TRBJ2-3; 14 bases align to TRBD2. Looked up from germline, CDR1 is SGHTA and CDR2 is FQGNSA. The CDR3 totals 16 residues. V dropped 5 bases and J dropped 3; count of bases not matched to a gene: 4. The CDR3: CASSRTSGGLTDTQYF. In nucleotides, the CDR3 is TGTGCCAGCAGCCGGACTAGCGGGGGGTTGACAGATACGCAGTATTTT.

The rearrangement uses TRBV2 and TRBJ2-7; 15 nucleotides agree with TRBD2. J was trimmed by 2 bases and V by 6 bases; bases with no gene match: 8. CDR1 is SNHLY and CDR2 is FYNNEI in the germline V gene. This CDR3 has 17 amino acids. The CDR3 here is CASSDGLAGGGPYEQYF. The CDR3 nucleotides read TGTGCCAGCAGCGACGGACTAGCGGGGGGGGGCCCCTACGAGCAGTACTTC.

The V and J genes are TRBV10-2 and TRBJ1-2; D might be TRBD1 (5 bases). Germline V lookup: CDR1 WSHSY, CDR2 SAAADI. This CDR3 is 16 amino acids long. Between the trimmed V and J ends, which lost 2 bases and 4 bases, there was a span of 17 bases. The CDR3, as DNA: TGCGCCAGCAGTGAGGGGGGGGACCCTGGAATCTATGGCTACACCTTC. Translation: CASSEGGDPGIYGYTF.

This clone was seen just once. This chain connects TRBV9 to TRBJ1-2; TRBD1 agrees at 7 bases. This CDR3 region has 14 residues. CDR1 is SGDLS and CDR2 is YYNGEE in the germline V gene. V lost 4 bases, J lost 2 bases, and 5 bases stayed unmatched. CDR3 amino acids: CASSTTGLNYGYTF. The CDR3 bases are TGTGCCAGCAGCACGACAGGGTTGAACTATGGCTACACCTTC. The whole variable domain, filled in from reference TRBV9 and TRBJ1-2, reads DSGVTQTPKHLITATGQRVTLRCSPRSGDLSVYWYQQSLDQGLQFLIQYYNGEERAKGNILERFSAQQFPDLHSELNLSSLELGDSALYFCASSTTGLNYGYTFGSGTRLTVV.

The chain joins TRBV18 to TRBJ2-3; 7 bases match TRBD1. Trimming took 3 bases from V and 2 from J; bases not matched to a gene: 2. Looked up from germline, CDR1 is KGHSH and CDR2 is LQKENI. The CDR3 covers 14 residues. DNA for the CDR3: TGTGCCAGCTCACCGGGACAGTACACAGATACGCAGTATTTT. Amino acid sequence: CASSPGQYTDTQYF.

A single count supports this clone. J is TRBJ2-7 and V is TRBV5-5, with 8 bases fitting TRBD1. Trimming took 3 bases from V and 5 from J; bases not matched to a gene: 7. The CDR3 has 14 residues. Germline assignment: CDR1 SGHKS and CDR2 YYEKEE (reference sequence). CDR3 bases: TGTGCCAGCAGCTCGGACAGGGTCTATGACGAGCAGTACTTC. It specifies CASSSDRVYDEQYF.